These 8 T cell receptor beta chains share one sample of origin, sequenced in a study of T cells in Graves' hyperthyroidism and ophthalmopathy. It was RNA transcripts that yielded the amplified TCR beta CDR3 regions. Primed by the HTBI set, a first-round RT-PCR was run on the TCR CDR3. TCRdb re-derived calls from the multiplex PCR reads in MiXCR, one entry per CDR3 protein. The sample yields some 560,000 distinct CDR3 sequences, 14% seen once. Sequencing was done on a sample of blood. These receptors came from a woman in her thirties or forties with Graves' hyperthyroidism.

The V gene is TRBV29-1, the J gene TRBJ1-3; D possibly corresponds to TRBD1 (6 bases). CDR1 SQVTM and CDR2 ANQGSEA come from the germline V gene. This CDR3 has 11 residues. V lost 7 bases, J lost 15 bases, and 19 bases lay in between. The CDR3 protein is CSAQDTGQQYF. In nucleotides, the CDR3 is TGCAGCGCTCAAGACACCGGACAGCAATATTTT.

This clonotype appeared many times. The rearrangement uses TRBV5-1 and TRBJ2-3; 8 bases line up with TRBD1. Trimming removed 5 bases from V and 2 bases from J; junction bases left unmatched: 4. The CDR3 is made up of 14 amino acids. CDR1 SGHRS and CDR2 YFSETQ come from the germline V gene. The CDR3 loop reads CASSTGQVTDTQYF. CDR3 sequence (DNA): TGCGCCAGCAGTACGGGACAGGTCACAGATACGCAGTATTTT.

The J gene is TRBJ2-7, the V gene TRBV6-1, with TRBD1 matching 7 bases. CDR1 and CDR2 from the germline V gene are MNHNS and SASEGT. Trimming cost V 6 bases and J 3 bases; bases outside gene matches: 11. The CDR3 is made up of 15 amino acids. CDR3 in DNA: TGTGCCAGCAGGTTCACTCCGGGACAGAACTACGAGCAGTACTTC. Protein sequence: CASRFTPGQNYEQYF.

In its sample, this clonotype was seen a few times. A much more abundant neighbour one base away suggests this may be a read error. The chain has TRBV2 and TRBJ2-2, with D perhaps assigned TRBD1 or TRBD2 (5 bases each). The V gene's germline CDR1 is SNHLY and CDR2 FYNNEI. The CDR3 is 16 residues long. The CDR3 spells CAGSEGDGTNTGELFF. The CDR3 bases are TGTGCCGGCAGTGAAGGGGACGGGACGAACACCGGGGAGCTGTTTTTT.

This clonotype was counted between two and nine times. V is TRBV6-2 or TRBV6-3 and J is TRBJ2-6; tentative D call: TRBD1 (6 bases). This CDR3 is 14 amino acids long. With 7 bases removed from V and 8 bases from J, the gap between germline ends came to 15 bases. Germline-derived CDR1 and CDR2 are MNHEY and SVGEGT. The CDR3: CASNRDTGSNVLTF. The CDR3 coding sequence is TGTGCCAGCAACCGGGACACCGGGTCCAACGTCCTGACTTTC.

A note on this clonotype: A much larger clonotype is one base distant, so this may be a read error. The CDR3 sequence is CASTELKNTEPFF. In DNA form, the CDR3 reads TGTGCCAGTACAGAACTTAAGAACACTGAACCTTTCTTT. The chain joins TRBV7-9 to TRBJ1-1; D ambiguous. Germline CDR1 SEHNR, CDR2 FQNEAQ (reference sequence). CDR3 length equals 13 residues.

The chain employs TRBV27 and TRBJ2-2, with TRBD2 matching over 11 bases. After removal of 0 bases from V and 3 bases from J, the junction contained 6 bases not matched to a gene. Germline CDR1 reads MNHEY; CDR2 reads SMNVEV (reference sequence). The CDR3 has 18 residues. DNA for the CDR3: TGTGCCAGCAGTTTATCGGCTAGCGGGAGGCAGTACACCGGGGAGCTGTTTTTT. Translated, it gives CASSLSASGRQYTGELFF.

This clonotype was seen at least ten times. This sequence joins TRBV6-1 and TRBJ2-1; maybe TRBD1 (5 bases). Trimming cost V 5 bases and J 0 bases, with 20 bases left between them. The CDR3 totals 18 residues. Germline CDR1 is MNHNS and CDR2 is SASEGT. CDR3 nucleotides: TGTGCCAGCAGTTCCTGGTGGGGCGTACAAAGCTCCTACAATGAGCAGTTCTTC. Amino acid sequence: CASSSWWGVQSSYNEQFF.